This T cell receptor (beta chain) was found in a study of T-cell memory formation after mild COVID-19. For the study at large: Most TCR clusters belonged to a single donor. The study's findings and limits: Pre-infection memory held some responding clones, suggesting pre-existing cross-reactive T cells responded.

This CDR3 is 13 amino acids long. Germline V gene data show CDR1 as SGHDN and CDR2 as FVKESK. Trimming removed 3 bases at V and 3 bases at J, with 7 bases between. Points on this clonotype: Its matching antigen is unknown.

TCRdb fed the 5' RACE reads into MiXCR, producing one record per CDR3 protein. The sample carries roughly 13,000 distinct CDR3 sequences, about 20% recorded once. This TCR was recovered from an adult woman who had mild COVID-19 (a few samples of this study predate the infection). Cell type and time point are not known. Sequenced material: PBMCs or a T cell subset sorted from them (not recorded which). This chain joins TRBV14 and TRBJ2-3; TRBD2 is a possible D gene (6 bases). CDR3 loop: CASSQGGTDTQYF. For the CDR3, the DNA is TGTGCCAGCAGCCAGGGAGGAACAGATACGCAGTATTTT. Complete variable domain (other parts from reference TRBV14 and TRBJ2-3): EAGVTQFPSHSVIEKGQTVTLRCDPISGHDNLYWYRRVMGKEIKFLLHFVKESKQDESGMPNNRFLAERTGGTYSTLKVQPAELEDSGVYFCASSQGGTDTQYFGPGTRLTVL.